There are a few counts of the clone carrying this T cell receptor (beta chain). Its target is unknown. The primer mix had 60 Vbeta and 13 Jbeta primers. Profiled with immunoSEQ multiplex PCR; TCRdb holds only in-frame clones, not every one. The sample records 200,000 to 250,000 clones, approximately 78% being singletons. The entry originates in a study of cytomegalovirus exposure and HLA in healthy donors. The germline gives CDR1 SQVTM, CDR2 ANQGSEA. The CDR3 length is 14 residues. Trimming removed 4 bases from V and 3 bases from J; junction bases left unmatched: 7. Study-level findings and limits: Donor immune exposure was known only as CMV serostatus. The study flagged about 160 TCR beta chains as cytomegalovirus-associated.

The receptor comes from a woman aged 40 to 49 in good health and CMV-seronegative. This chain joins TRBV29-1 and TRBJ2-7, with TRBD1 matching over 9 bases. The sample consisted of PBMCs. The CDR3 DNA sequence: TGCAGCGTTGGGGGGACAGGGATACACTACGAGCAGTACTTC. Translated, it gives CSVGGTGIHYEQYF.